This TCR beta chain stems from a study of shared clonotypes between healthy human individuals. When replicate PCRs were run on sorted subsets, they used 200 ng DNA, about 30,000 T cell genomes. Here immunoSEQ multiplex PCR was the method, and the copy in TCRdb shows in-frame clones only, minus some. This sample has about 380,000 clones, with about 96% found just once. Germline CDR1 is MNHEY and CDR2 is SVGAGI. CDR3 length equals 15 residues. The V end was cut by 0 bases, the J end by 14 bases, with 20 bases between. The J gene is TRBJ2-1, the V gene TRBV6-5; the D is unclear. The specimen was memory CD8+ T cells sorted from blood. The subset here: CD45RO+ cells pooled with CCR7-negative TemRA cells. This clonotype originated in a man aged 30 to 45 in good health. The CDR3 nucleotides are TGTGCCAGCAGTTACTCTGCCCAACTCTCGATGGCTAAGTTCTTC. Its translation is CASSYSAQLSMAKFF.